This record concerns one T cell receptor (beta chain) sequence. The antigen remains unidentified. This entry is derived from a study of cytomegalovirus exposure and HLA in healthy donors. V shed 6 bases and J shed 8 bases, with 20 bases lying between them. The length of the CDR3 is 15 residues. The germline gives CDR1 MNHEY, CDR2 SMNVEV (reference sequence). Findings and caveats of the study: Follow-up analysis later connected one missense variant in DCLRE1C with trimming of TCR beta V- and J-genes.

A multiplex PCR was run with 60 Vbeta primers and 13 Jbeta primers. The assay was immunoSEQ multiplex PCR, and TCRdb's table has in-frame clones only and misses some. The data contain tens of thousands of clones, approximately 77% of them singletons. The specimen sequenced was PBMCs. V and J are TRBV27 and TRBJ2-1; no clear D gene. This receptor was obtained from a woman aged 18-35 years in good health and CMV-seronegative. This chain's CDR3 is CASSPTGLGIDEQFF. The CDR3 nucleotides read TGTGCCAGCAGCCCCACGGGTCTCGGTATCGATGAGCAGTTCTTC.